The 22 T cell receptor beta chains below come from one sample, sequenced in a study of T cells expressing NK-cell markers. From the 5' RACE reads, TCRdb lists one entry per CDR3 protein and no DNA. The sample table includes about 390,000 distinct CDR3 sequences. The sequenced sample consisted of blood T cells: a sorted CD56 or NKG2C T cell subset, CD4+ or CD8+ T cells, or bulk PBMC T cells (not recorded which). The receptors were sampled from a woman between 50 and 59 years old in good health.

V gene TRBV29-1 combines with J gene TRBJ2-4. Germline V gives CDR1 SQVTM, CDR2 ANQGSEA. The CDR3 is 12 amino acids. CDR3 amino acids: CSVSLAKNIQYF.

The chain has TRBV24-1 and TRBJ2-7; TCRdb returns TRBD2, unconfirmable since there is no DNA. This CDR3 has 13 amino acids. Germline V gives CDR1 KGHDR, CDR2 SFDVKD. This CDR3 is CATSSGSRYEQYF.

This chain links TRBV27 with TRBJ1-1. The germline V gene has CDR1 MNHEY and CDR2 SMNVEV (reference sequence). The length of the CDR3 is 17 residues. CDR3 residues: CASSFWQGRGLNTEAFF.

This chain joins TRBV4-1 and TRBJ2-3; TCRdb designates TRBD2, a call that cannot be tested without DNA. CDR1 is MGHRA and CDR2 is YSYEKL in the germline V gene. The CDR3 consists of 17 residues. CDR3 sequence reads: CASSQGGLAGITDTQYF.

This chain links TRBV5-5 with TRBJ1-4; lacking DNA, the TRBD1 call made by TCRdb goes unchecked. This CDR3 is 14 amino acids long. The germline V gene has CDR1 SGHKS and CDR2 YYEKEE (reference sequence). This CDR3 reads CASSLAPGERKLFF.

V is TRBV7-9 and J is TRBJ2-5; TCRdb calls TRBD2, which cannot be checked without DNA. The CDR3 extends over 14 amino acids. The germline V gene has CDR1 SEHNR and CDR2 FQNEAQ (reference sequence). CDR3: CASSFITGLETQYF.

This chain uses TRBV4-1 with TRBJ1-2. Germline V gene sequence: CDR1 MGHRA, CDR2 YSYEKL. This CDR3 is 14 amino acids long. This CDR3 is CASSQEPSWSGYTF.

The rearrangement uses TRBV10-2 and TRBJ2-1. The germline gives CDR1 WSHSY, CDR2 SAAADI. There are 13 residues in the CDR3. CDR3 residues: CASSLNRRNEQFF.

This chain joins TRBV12-3 or TRBV12-4 and TRBJ2-3; TCRdb's D call of TRBD2 is untestable without DNA. This CDR3 has 16 amino acids. The CDR3: CASTDAGTSGTDTQYF.

V and J are TRBV25-1 and TRBJ2-2; TCRdb proposes TRBD2, but this gene call is untestable without DNA. Germline lookup yields CDR1 MGHDK and CDR2 SYGVNS. This CDR3 contains 15 residues. The CDR3 sequence: CASSLAGRDTGELFF.

The chain couples TRBV5-6 to TRBJ2-5. This CDR3 is 13 amino acids long. From germline, CDR1 is SGHDT and CDR2 YYEEEE. CDR3 residues: CASSIGRKETQYF.

V and J are TRBV20-1 and TRBJ2-1; TCRdb's assignment of TRBD2 cannot be checked, as there is no DNA. Germline V lookup: CDR1 DFQATT, CDR2 SNEGSKA (reference sequence). The CDR3 contains 14 residues. CDR3 region: CSADTSGSRDEQFF.

The V gene is TRBV18, the J gene TRBJ1-4; without DNA, the TCRdb call of TRBD1 cannot be checked. The CDR3 extends over 14 amino acids. The germline V gene encodes CDR1 KGHSH and CDR2 LQKENI. CDR3 in amino acids: CASSQGTVNEKLFF.

The CDR3 protein is CASSLDRGFDGYTF. The chain carries TRBV5-1 and TRBJ1-2. Germline CDR1 is SGHRS and CDR2 is YFSETQ. The CDR3 extends over 14 amino acids.

The chain carries TRBV7-2 and TRBJ1-2. Germline lookup yields CDR1 SGHTA and CDR2 FQGNSA. The CDR3 extends over 17 amino acids. The chain's CDR3 is CASSPSFFREMLDGYTF.

The genes are TRBV20-1 and TRBJ2-5; checking the TCRdb D call of TRBD2 is not possible without DNA. Germline V gives CDR1 DFQATT, CDR2 SNEGSKA (reference sequence). The CDR3 consists of 14 residues. CDR3 loop: CSALQGPAGETQYF.

CDR3 amino acids: CASSLEGVDEQYF. The chain carries TRBV5-1 and TRBJ2-7. CDR1 is SGHRS, CDR2 YFSETQ, per germline. CDR3 length: 13 amino acids.

The J gene is TRBJ1-2, the V gene TRBV5-5. The CDR3 contains 16 residues. Germline CDR1 is SGHKS and CDR2 is YYEKEE (reference sequence). This chain's CDR3 is CASSLVERTRPYGYTF.

The chain recombines TRBV12-3 or TRBV12-4 with TRBJ1-4; the D call of TRBD1 rests on TCRdb alone, since no DNA is present to check it. This CDR3 has 14 residues. CDR3 amino acids: CASSFQGAREKLFF.

The chain carries TRBV15 and TRBJ2-1; the TCRdb call, TRBD2, lacks DNA for checking. This CDR3 has 15 residues. CDR1 LNHNV and CDR2 YYDKDF come from the germline V gene (reference sequence). CDR3 amino acids: CATSRGGSGSDEQFF.

J is TRBJ1-4 and V is TRBV7-9; absent DNA, TCRdb's TRBD1 call cannot be checked. Germline assignment: CDR1 SEHNR and CDR2 FQNEAQ (reference sequence). CDR3 length: 15 residues. This CDR3 reads CASSLGDMGNEKLFF.

The gene calls are TRBV5-1 and TRBJ2-3; checking the TCRdb D call of TRBD1 is not possible without DNA. The germline gives CDR1 SGHRS, CDR2 YFSETQ. This CDR3 is built from 16 residues. CDR3 protein: CASSAPRQGFTDTQYF.